The rows below give T cell receptor beta chains drawn from one sample of a study of T cells in Graves' hyperthyroidism and ophthalmopathy. Using its own MiXCR run on the multiplex PCR reads, TCRdb lists one record per CDR3 protein. The profile shows 400,000 to 550,000 distinct CDR3 sequences, around 22% of them singletons. The material sequenced was blood. These receptors all come from a woman aged 25 to 39 with Graves' ophthalmopathy. CDR3s include the opening cysteine and the closing phenylalanine or tryptophan. Each record gives: clone size, V gene, J gene, D gene, CDR3 protein, CDR3 DNA. The D gene is left open where the match is weak. Expanded clones are given a class, and other clones once, few, many or no size at all.

size: -; V: TRBV12-3/TRBV12-4; J: TRBJ1-2; D: TRBD1; CDR3: CASGRDSEAGRGYTF; DNA: TGTGCCAGCGGCCGGGACAGTGAAGCCGGTAGGGGCTACACCTTC
size: -; V: TRBV7-2; J: TRBJ2-2; D: -; CDR3: CASRLGLLGTGELFF; DNA: TGTGCCAGCAGGCTAGGGTTACTTGGGACCGGGGAGCTGTTTTTT
size: few; V: TRBV5-1; J: TRBJ1-1; D: TRBD1; CDR3: CASSPGQQNTEAFF; DNA: TGCGCCAGCAGCCCGGGACAGCAGAACACTGAAGCTTTCTTT
size: -; V: TRBV12-3/TRBV12-4; J: TRBJ1-3; D: -; CDR3: CASNYGLATIYF; DNA: TGTGCCAGCAATTATGGATTGGCCACCATATATTTT
size: many; V: TRBV7-9; J: TRBJ1-2; D: -; CDR3: CASSLSGVFGGYTF; DNA: TGTGCCAGCAGCTTATCGGGGGTTTTCGGCGGCTACACCTTC
size: few; V: TRBV4-1; J: TRBJ1-2; D: -; CDR3: CASSQTPEQGNYGYTF; DNA: TGCGCCAGCAGCCAAACCCCGGAACAGGGCAACTATGGCTACACCTTC
size: -; V: TRBV6-2/TRBV6-3; J: TRBJ2-5; D: TRBD1; CDR3: CASSPAQGLMETQYF; DNA: TGTGCCAGCAGTCCCGCACAGGGGTTGATGGAGACCCAGTACTTC
size: -; V: TRBV20-1; J: TRBJ2-5; D: TRBD2; CDR3: CSASGGATQYF; DNA: TGCAGTGCTAGCGGGGGGGCGACCCAGTACTTC
size: -; V: TRBV7-9; J: TRBJ1-2; D: TRBD1; CDR3: CASSSPDRDGYTF; DNA: TGTGCCAGCAGCTCGCCGGACAGGGATGGCTACACCTTC
size: few; V: TRBV19; J: TRBJ2-7; D: -; CDR3: CASSQTRFYEQYF; DNA: TGTGCCAGTAGCCAAACAAGATTTTACGAGCAGTACTTC
size: many; V: TRBV6-1; J: TRBJ1-1; D: TRBD1; CDR3: CASSPKYRGKEAFF; DNA: TGTGCCAGCAGTCCGAAATACAGGGGTAAGGAAGCTTTCTTT
size: many; V: TRBV29-1; J: TRBJ2-5; D: -; CDR3: CSVERTQETQYF; DNA: TGCAGCGTTGAAAGGACCCAAGAGACCCAGTACTTC
size: few; V: TRBV10-3; J: TRBJ2-7; D: TRBD2; CDR3: CAISDGGRAVEQYF; DNA: TGTGCCATCAGTGATGGCGGGAGGGCGGTCGAGCAGTACTTC
size: -; V: TRBV11-1; J: TRBJ1-1; D: TRBD1; CDR3: CASSLDRGRKLNTEAFF; DNA: TGTGCCAGCAGCTTAGACAGGGGGCGAAAGCTGAACACTGAAGCTTTCTTT
size: few; V: TRBV12-5; J: TRBJ2-5; D: -; CDR3: CASGLGPGETQYF; DNA: TGTGCTAGTGGTTTAGGGCCAGGAGAGACCCAGTACTTC
size: many; V: TRBV6-2/TRBV6-3; J: TRBJ1-5; D: TRBD1; CDR3: CASRAGQGLIQPQHF; DNA: TGTGCCAGCAGAGCTGGACAGGGCCTCATTCAGCCCCAGCATTTT
size: many; V: TRBV19; J: TRBJ2-7; D: -; CDR3: CASSGTPHYEQYF; DNA: TGTGCCAGTAGTGGGACACCACACTACGAGCAGTACTTC
size: many; V: TRBV20-1; J: TRBJ2-5; D: -; CDR3: CSVPFGRVRETQYF; DNA: TGCAGTGTTCCCTTCGGCAGGGTTCGAGAGACCCAGTACTTC
size: many; V: TRBV7-2; J: TRBJ2-7; D: TRBD1; CDR3: CASSGPGGHEQYF; DNA: TGTGCCAGCAGCGGACCAGGGGGCCACGAGCAGTACTTC
size: many; V: TRBV5-1; J: TRBJ2-7; D: TRBD2; CDR3: CASSDQRDFSYEQYF; DNA: TGCGCCAGCAGCGACCAGCGGGACTTCTCCTACGAGCAGTACTTC
size: many; V: TRBV15; J: TRBJ1-5; D: -; CDR3: CATSREPGQPQHF; DNA: TGTGCCACCAGCAGAGAACCGGGTCAGCCCCAGCATTTT
size: -; V: TRBV6-5; J: TRBJ2-7; D: TRBD1; CDR3: CASSYSGQGVSYEQYF; DNA: TGTGCCAGCAGTTACTCCGGACAGGGGGTGTCCTACGAGCAGTACTTC
size: few; V: TRBV6-5; J: TRBJ1-2; D: TRBD1; CDR3: CASSYPGQVNYGYTF; DNA: TGTGCCAGCAGCTACCCTGGACAGGTGAACTATGGCTACACCTTC
size: -; V: TRBV3-1; J: TRBJ1-1; D: TRBD1; CDR3: CASSPSIQGTEAFF; DNA: TGTGCCAGCAGCCCTTCCATACAGGGGACTGAAGCTTTCTTT
size: -; V: TRBV7-2; J: TRBJ1-5; D: -; CDR3: CDSSPYSNQPQHF; DNA: TGTGACAGCAGCCCATACAGCAATCAGCCCCAGCATTTT
size: many; V: TRBV6-2/TRBV6-3; J: TRBJ1-1; D: -; CDR3: CASNLQGEGLNTEAFF; DNA: TGTGCCAGCAATCTACAGGGTGAGGGATTGAACACTGAAGCTTTCTTT
size: few; V: TRBV6-1; J: TRBJ1-2; D: TRBD1; CDR3: CASTLHRDRHYGYTF; DNA: TGTGCCAGCACACTACACAGGGACAGACACTATGGCTACACCTTC
size: -; V: TRBV6-1; J: TRBJ1-1; D: -; CDR3: CASRTGPEAFF; DNA: TGTGCCAGCAGGACCGGGCCAGAAGCTTTCTTT
size: many; V: TRBV2; J: TRBJ1-1; D: -; CDR3: CASSDRGVTEAFF; DNA: TGTGCCAGCAGTGACAGGGGAGTCACTGAAGCTTTCTTT
size: -; V: TRBV28; J: TRBJ2-7; D: -; CDR3: CASTVAGPPNEQYF; DNA: TGTGCCAGCACCGTCGCGGGACCCCCCAACGAGCAGTACTTC
size: -; V: TRBV6-5; J: TRBJ2-5; D: TRBD2; CDR3: CASSYPGRAETQYF; DNA: TGTGCCAGCAGTTATCCCGGGAGGGCGGAGACCCAGTACTTC
size: many; V: TRBV29-1; J: TRBJ2-7; D: -; CDR3: CSAADASNHEQYF; DNA: TGCAGCGCTGCAGACGCGTCTAATCACGAGCAGTACTTC
size: -; V: TRBV12-3/TRBV12-4; J: TRBJ2-7; D: -; CDR3: CASSFAFGGQSNEQYF; DNA: TGTGCCAGCAGTTTTGCCTTTGGAGGGCAGTCCAACGAGCAGTACTTC
size: many; V: TRBV20-1; J: TRBJ2-5; D: TRBD2; CDR3: CSADGGAGETQYF; DNA: TGCAGTGCAGACGGGGGGGCCGGGGAGACCCAGTACTTC
size: many; V: TRBV19; J: TRBJ2-2; D: -; CDR3: CATNLKNTGELFF; DNA: TGTGCCACTAACCTAAAGAACACCGGGGAGCTGTTTTTT
size: -; V: TRBV7-8; J: TRBJ2-7; D: TRBD2; CDR3: CASSFLRGVGYEQYF; DNA: TGTGCCAGCAGCTTTTTGCGGGGGGTGGGGTACGAGCAGTACTTC
size: -; V: TRBV29-1; J: TRBJ1-1; D: -; CDR3: CSVEPGDEAFF; DNA: TGCAGCGTTGAGCCCGGGGATGAAGCTTTCTTT
size: -; V: TRBV6-1; J: TRBJ1-2; D: -; CDR3: CASARDPNYGYTF; DNA: TGTGCCAGCGCAAGGGACCCTAACTATGGCTACACCTTC
size: few; V: TRBV4-1; J: TRBJ1-6; D: -; CDR3: CASSQADYSRSPLHF; DNA: TGCGCCAGCAGCCAGGCGGATTACAGTAGGTCACCCCTCCACTTT
size: many; V: TRBV13; J: TRBJ2-2; D: -; CDR3: CASSFTGTGELFF; DNA: TGTGCCAGCAGCTTTACAGGGACCGGGGAGCTGTTTTTT
size: many; V: TRBV11-1; J: TRBJ2-7; D: TRBD1; CDR3: CASSSPDREKYEQYF; DNA: TGTGCCAGCAGCTCACCCGACAGGGAGAAATACGAGCAGTACTTC
size: few; V: TRBV15; J: TRBJ2-3; D: TRBD2; CDR3: CATSRVLRASGGAPSTDTQYF; DNA: TGTGCCACCAGCAGAGTATTGCGGGCTAGCGGGGGGGCACCCAGCACAGATACGCAGTATTTT
size: -; V: TRBV15; J: TRBJ2-7; D: -; CDR3: CATSRDGFLPTEQYF; DNA: TGTGCCACCAGCAGAGACGGGTTCCTTCCTACTGAGCAGTACTTC
size: few; V: TRBV7-9; J: TRBJ1-3; D: -; CDR3: CASSPLGGIDTIYF; DNA: TGTGCCAGCAGCCCTCTGGGGGGAATCGACACCATATATTTT
size: -; V: TRBV12-3/TRBV12-4; J: TRBJ2-7; D: TRBD1; CDR3: CASSLLSRQGDEQYF; DNA: TGTGCCAGCAGTTTACTCTCGAGACAGGGGGACGAGCAGTACTTC